Listed below are T cell receptor beta chains from one sample, sequenced in a study of cytomegalovirus exposure and HLA in healthy donors. Clones were sequenced by immunoSEQ multiplex PCR, and TCRdb holds only the in-frame ones, with some missing. Of fewer than 200,000 clones in the sample, about 9.4% are singletons; the top ten hold 1% to 1.5%. Sequenced material: PBMCs. Receptors originate from a woman in her twenties or thirties in good health and CMV-seropositive. Each CDR3 is given with its conserved first and last residue. D genes are given only for firm matches. Clone size is stated in some rows and not others, as once, few, many or a class when expanded.

V: TRBV9
size: few
J: TRBJ2-2
D: TRBD2
CDR3: CASSVDSGGRTGELFF
DNA: TGTGCCAGCAGCGTAGATTCGGGAGGGAGGACCGGGGAGCTGTTTTTT

V: TRBV27
size: .
J: TRBJ2-7
D: TRBD2
CDR3: CASKLGGIGSNEQYF
DNA: TGTGCCAGCAAGCTGGGAGGGATAGGGTCCAACGAGCAGTACTTC

V: TRBV11-3
size: few
J: TRBJ2-2
D: TRBD2
CDR3: CASSPDVGAGAGELFF
DNA: TGTGCCAGCAGCCCGGACGTCGGGGCGGGAGCCGGGGAGCTGTTTTTT

V: TRBV30
size: .
J: TRBJ2-4
D: TRBD1
CDR3: CAWSVSPGQVPNWVDLAKNIQYF
DNA: TGTGCCTGGAGTGTATCGCCGGGACAGGTCCCTAATTGGGTTGATCTCGCCAAAAACATTCAGTACTTC

V: TRBV4-2
size: .
J: TRBJ1-4
D: .
CDR3: CASSHPFTGATNEKLFF
DNA: TGTGCCAGCAGCCACCCGTTTACTGGGGCAACGAATGAAAAACTGTTTTTT

V: TRBV4-2
size: few
J: TRBJ2-5
D: TRBD2
CDR3: CASSQALAGGGQETQYF
DNA: TGTGCCAGCAGCCAAGCCTTAGCGGGAGGCGGACAAGAGACCCAGTACTTC

V: TRBV9
size: .
J: TRBJ2-1
D: TRBD1
CDR3: CASTPPGWQGAGEQFF
DNA: TGTGCCAGCACCCCCCCGGGTTGGCAGGGGGCAGGTGAGCAGTTCTTC

V: TRBV10-2
size: few
J: TRBJ1-5
D: TRBD1
CDR3: CASSEQGADQPQHF
DNA: TGCGCCAGCAGTGAACAGGGGGCCGACCAGCCCCAGCATTTT

V: TRBV10-1
size: few
J: TRBJ2-5
D: .
CDR3: CASSEGAAPETQYF
DNA: TGCGCCAGCAGTGAAGGAGCAGCTCCTGAGACCCAGTACTTC

V: TRBV14
size: few
J: TRBJ2-7
D: TRBD2
CDR3: CASSPSGAYEQYF
DNA: TGTGCCAGCAGCCCTAGCGGGGCCTACGAGCAGTACTTC

V: TRBV27
size: few
J: TRBJ2-3
D: TRBD2
CDR3: CASSFGVAGADTQYF
DNA: TGTGCCAGCAGTTTCGGGGTAGCGGGAGCAGATACGCAGTATTTT

V: TRBV27
size: .
J: TRBJ2-7
D: TRBD2
CDR3: CASSSGLGTYEQYF
DNA: TGTGCCAGCAGTTCCGGACTAGGGACCTACGAGCAGTACTTC

V: TRBV6-5
size: .
J: TRBJ1-2
D: .
CDR3: CASSYGGNYGYTF
DNA: TGTGCCAGCAGTTATGGCGGAAATTATGGCTACACCTTC

V: TRBV6-1
size: few
J: TRBJ2-7
D: TRBD1
CDR3: CASSVRDRTTYEQYF
DNA: TGTGCCAGCAGTGTTCGGGACAGGACCACCTACGAGCAGTACTTC

V: TRBV5-1
size: .
J: TRBJ2-7
D: .
CDR3: CASSIGGDYEQYF
DNA: TGCGCCAGCAGCATCGGAGGGGACTACGAGCAGTACTTC

V: TRBV6-4
size: .
J: TRBJ2-7
D: .
CDR3: CASYIAIRAYEQYF
DNA: TGTGCCAGCTATATCGCGATTCGTGCCTACGAGCAGTACTTC

V: TRBV7-7
size: .
J: TRBJ2-3
D: .
CDR3: CASSLVETDTQYF
DNA: TGTGCCAGCAGCTTGGTTGAGACAGATACGCAGTATTTT

V: TRBV10-3
size: .
J: TRBJ2-7
D: TRBD1
CDR3: CAISETVSGGLDEQYF
DNA: TGTGCCATCAGTGAGACGGTCTCAGGGGGATTGGACGAGCAGTACTTC

V: TRBV5-1
size: few
J: TRBJ1-4
D: TRBD1
CDR3: CASSLGQGTEKLFF
DNA: TGCGCCAGCAGCTTAGGACAGGGGACTGAAAAACTGTTTTTT

V: TRBV6-6
size: .
J: TRBJ1-5
D: .
CDR3: CASTTRREANQPQHF
DNA: TGTGCCAGCACCACTCGCCGGGAAGCAAATCAGCCCCAGCATTTT

V: TRBV27
size: .
J: TRBJ1-5
D: .
CDR3: CATPGGRSNQPQHF
DNA: TGTGCCACTCCTGGAGGGCGGAGCAATCAGCCCCAGCATTTT

V: TRBV6-6
size: .
J: TRBJ1-4
D: .
CDR3: CASSYGGAMTNEKLFF
DNA: TGTGCCAGCAGTTACGGGGGGGCGATGACTAATGAAAAACTGTTTTTT

V: TRBV5-1
size: few
J: TRBJ2-7
D: TRBD2
CDR3: CASSKPSGDYEQYF
DNA: TGCGCCAGCAGCAAACCTAGCGGAGATTACGAGCAGTACTTC

V: TRBV5-6
size: few
J: TRBJ2-2
D: .
CDR3: CASSRGTGELFF
DNA: TGTGCCAGCAGCCGGGGAACCGGGGAGCTGTTTTTT

V: TRBV7-2
size: few
J: TRBJ2-7
D: TRBD2
CDR3: CASSSLAGGYEQYF
DNA: TGTGCCAGCAGCTCCCTAGCGGGGGGCTACGAGCAGTACTTC

V: TRBV27
size: .
J: TRBJ1-2
D: .
CDR3: CASSSPSHYGYTF
DNA: TGTGCCAGCAGTTCCCCCTCCCACTATGGCTACACCTTC

V: TRBV5-6
size: few
J: TRBJ2-4
D: TRBD2
CDR3: CATLKVAGGPVAKNIQYF
DNA: TGTGCCACCTTAAAGGTAGCGGGAGGGCCCGTAGCCAAAAACATTCAGTACTTC

V: TRBV5-6
size: few
J: TRBJ1-5
D: .
CDR3: CASSQQGGSIPQHF
DNA: TGTGCCAGCAGCCAACAGGGTGGAAGCATCCCCCAGCATTTT

V: TRBV27
size: few
J: TRBJ2-1
D: TRBD2
CDR3: CASSIRTSFNNEQFF
DNA: TGTGCCAGCAGTATCCGGACTAGTTTTAACAATGAGCAGTTCTTC

V: TRBV5-5
size: .
J: TRBJ1-2
D: TRBD1
CDR3: CASSLAGGANYGYTF
DNA: TGTGCCAGCAGCTTGGCAGGGGGAGCTAACTATGGCTACACCTTC

V: TRBV4-1
size: .
J: TRBJ2-3
D: TRBD2
CDR3: CASSQGGTSMTDTQYF
DNA: TGCGCCAGCAGCCAAGGAGGGACTAGCATGACAGATACGCAGTATTTT

V: TRBV27
size: .
J: TRBJ2-7
D: .
CDR3: CASRSRVAYEQYF
DNA: TGTGCCAGCCGGTCGCGGGTTGCCTACGAGCAGTACTTC

V: TRBV18
size: few
J: TRBJ2-7
D: TRBD1
CDR3: CASSPTGESREQYF
DNA: TGTGCCAGCTCACCGACAGGGGAGTCCAGGGAGCAGTACTTC

V: TRBV19
size: many
J: TRBJ2-1
D: .
CDR3: CASSIEGSRGVRNEQFF
DNA: TGTGCCAGTAGTATAGAGGGGAGCAGGGGAGTACGAAATGAGCAGTTCTTC

V: TRBV4-1
size: few
J: TRBJ2-5
D: TRBD2
CDR3: CASSPRTSGGIQETQYF
DNA: TGCGCCAGCAGCCCTCGGACTAGCGGAGGAATCCAAGAGACCCAGTACTTC

V: TRBV19
size: .
J: TRBJ1-1
D: .
CDR3: CASSIAWNTEAFF
DNA: TGTGCCAGTAGTATAGCCTGGAACACTGAAGCTTTCTTT

V: TRBV6-5
size: few
J: TRBJ1-2
D: .
CDR3: CASGQPPGLLGYTF
DNA: TGTGCCAGCGGTCAACCCCCAGGCCTTCTAGGCTACACCTTC

V: TRBV2
size: .
J: TRBJ1-4
D: .
CDR3: CASSPRVKGEKLFF
DNA: TGTGCCAGCAGCCCCAGGGTAAAGGGTGAAAAACTGTTTTTT

V: TRBV11-2
size: .
J: TRBJ2-3
D: TRBD1
CDR3: CASSSGTGRSSTDTQYF
DNA: TGTGCCAGCAGCTCCGGGACAGGGCGATCTAGCACAGATACGCAGTATTTT

V: TRBV7-3
size: .
J: TRBJ1-1
D: TRBD1
CDR3: CASSLVGPGQGAWAEAFF
DNA: TGTGCCAGCAGCCTAGTTGGTCCGGGACAGGGGGCCTGGGCTGAAGCTTTCTTT

V: TRBV6-1
size: few
J: TRBJ2-7
D: .
CDR3: CASSRAFYEQYF
DNA: TGTGCCAGCAGCCGCGCTTTTTACGAGCAGTACTTC

V: TRBV11-2
size: .
J: TRBJ1-5
D: .
CDR3: CASSLEAGFDQPQHF
DNA: TGTGCCAGCAGCTTAGAGGCGGGGTTCGACCAGCCCCAGCATTTT

V: TRBV9
size: .
J: TRBJ1-1
D: TRBD1
CDR3: CASSDGQVLNTEAFF
DNA: TGTGCCAGCAGCGACGGACAGGTATTGAACACTGAAGCTTTCTTT

V: TRBV19
size: few
J: TRBJ2-7
D: TRBD1
CDR3: CASKGTGHYEQYF
DNA: TGTGCCAGTAAAGGGACAGGCCACTACGAGCAGTACTTC

V: TRBV7-7
size: few
J: TRBJ2-2
D: TRBD1
CDR3: CASSLTGSTGELFF
DNA: TGTGCCAGCAGCCTGACAGGGAGCACCGGGGAGCTGTTTTTT

V: TRBV30
size: .
J: TRBJ1-5
D: .
CDR3: CAWSGGVSNQPQHF
DNA: TGTGCCTGGAGTGGGGGAGTCTCCAATCAGCCCCAGCATTTT